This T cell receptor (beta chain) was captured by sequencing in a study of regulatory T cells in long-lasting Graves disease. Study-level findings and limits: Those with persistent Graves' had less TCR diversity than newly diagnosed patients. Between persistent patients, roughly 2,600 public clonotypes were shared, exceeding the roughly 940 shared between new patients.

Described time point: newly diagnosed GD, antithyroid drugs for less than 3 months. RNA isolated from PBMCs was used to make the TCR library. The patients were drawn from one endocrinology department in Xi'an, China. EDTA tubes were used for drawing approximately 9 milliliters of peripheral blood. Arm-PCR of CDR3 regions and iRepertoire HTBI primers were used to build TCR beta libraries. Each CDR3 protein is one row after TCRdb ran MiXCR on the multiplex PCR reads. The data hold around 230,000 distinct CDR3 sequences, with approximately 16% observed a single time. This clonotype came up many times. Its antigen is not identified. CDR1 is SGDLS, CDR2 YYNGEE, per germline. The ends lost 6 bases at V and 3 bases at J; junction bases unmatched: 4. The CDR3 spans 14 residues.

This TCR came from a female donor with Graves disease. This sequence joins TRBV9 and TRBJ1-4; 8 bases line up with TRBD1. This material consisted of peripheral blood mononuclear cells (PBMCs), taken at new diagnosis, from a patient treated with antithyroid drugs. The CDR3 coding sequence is TGTGCCAGCACCCCGGACAGGGCTAATGAAAAACTGTTTTTT. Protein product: CASTPDRANEKLFF.